This TCR beta chain was sequenced during a study of OX40 agonist ivuxolimab in advanced cancers. Sequencing used immunoSEQ multiplex PCR; TCRdb keeps in-frame clones, though not all of them. The sample includes about 23,000 clones, around 79% of them seen just once. Study-wide points: CD4+ and CD8+ T cells in blood underwent clonal expansion by week 6 at 0.1 to 3.0 mg/kg.

In regard to this clone: Its antigen is unidentified.

The germline gives CDR1 SEHNR, CDR2 FQNEAQ (reference sequence). CDR3 length: 13 residues. V lost 6 bases to trimming and J lost 6 bases; unmatched junction nucleotides: 2. The chain employs TRBV7-9 and TRBJ1-4; 9 nucleotides align to TRBD1. The sequence came from an adult with an advanced solid tumor such as melanoma, head and neck, liver or kidney cancer. The specimen comprised CD4+ or CD8+ T cells sorted from blood, sampled in a trial of the OX40 agonist ivuxolimab. The CDR3 coding sequence is TGTGCCAGCAGGGGACAGGGCGATGAAAAACTGTTTTTT. It codes for CASRGQGDEKLFF.